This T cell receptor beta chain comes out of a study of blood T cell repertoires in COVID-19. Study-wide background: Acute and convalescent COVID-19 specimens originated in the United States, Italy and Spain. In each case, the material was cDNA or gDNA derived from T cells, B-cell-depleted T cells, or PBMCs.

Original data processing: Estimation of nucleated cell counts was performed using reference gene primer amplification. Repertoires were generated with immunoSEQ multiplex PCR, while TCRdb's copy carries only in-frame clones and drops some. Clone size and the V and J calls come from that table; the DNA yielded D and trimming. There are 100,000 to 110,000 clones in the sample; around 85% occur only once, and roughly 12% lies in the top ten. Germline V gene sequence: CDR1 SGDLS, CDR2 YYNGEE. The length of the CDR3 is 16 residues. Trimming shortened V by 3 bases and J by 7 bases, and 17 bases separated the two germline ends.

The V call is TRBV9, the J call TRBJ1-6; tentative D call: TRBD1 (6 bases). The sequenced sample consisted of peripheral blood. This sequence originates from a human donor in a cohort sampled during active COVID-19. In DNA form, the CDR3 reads TGTGCCAGCAGCGCCGCAATGACAGGTTCGAATTCACCCCTCCACTTT. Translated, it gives CASSAAMTGSNSPLHF.